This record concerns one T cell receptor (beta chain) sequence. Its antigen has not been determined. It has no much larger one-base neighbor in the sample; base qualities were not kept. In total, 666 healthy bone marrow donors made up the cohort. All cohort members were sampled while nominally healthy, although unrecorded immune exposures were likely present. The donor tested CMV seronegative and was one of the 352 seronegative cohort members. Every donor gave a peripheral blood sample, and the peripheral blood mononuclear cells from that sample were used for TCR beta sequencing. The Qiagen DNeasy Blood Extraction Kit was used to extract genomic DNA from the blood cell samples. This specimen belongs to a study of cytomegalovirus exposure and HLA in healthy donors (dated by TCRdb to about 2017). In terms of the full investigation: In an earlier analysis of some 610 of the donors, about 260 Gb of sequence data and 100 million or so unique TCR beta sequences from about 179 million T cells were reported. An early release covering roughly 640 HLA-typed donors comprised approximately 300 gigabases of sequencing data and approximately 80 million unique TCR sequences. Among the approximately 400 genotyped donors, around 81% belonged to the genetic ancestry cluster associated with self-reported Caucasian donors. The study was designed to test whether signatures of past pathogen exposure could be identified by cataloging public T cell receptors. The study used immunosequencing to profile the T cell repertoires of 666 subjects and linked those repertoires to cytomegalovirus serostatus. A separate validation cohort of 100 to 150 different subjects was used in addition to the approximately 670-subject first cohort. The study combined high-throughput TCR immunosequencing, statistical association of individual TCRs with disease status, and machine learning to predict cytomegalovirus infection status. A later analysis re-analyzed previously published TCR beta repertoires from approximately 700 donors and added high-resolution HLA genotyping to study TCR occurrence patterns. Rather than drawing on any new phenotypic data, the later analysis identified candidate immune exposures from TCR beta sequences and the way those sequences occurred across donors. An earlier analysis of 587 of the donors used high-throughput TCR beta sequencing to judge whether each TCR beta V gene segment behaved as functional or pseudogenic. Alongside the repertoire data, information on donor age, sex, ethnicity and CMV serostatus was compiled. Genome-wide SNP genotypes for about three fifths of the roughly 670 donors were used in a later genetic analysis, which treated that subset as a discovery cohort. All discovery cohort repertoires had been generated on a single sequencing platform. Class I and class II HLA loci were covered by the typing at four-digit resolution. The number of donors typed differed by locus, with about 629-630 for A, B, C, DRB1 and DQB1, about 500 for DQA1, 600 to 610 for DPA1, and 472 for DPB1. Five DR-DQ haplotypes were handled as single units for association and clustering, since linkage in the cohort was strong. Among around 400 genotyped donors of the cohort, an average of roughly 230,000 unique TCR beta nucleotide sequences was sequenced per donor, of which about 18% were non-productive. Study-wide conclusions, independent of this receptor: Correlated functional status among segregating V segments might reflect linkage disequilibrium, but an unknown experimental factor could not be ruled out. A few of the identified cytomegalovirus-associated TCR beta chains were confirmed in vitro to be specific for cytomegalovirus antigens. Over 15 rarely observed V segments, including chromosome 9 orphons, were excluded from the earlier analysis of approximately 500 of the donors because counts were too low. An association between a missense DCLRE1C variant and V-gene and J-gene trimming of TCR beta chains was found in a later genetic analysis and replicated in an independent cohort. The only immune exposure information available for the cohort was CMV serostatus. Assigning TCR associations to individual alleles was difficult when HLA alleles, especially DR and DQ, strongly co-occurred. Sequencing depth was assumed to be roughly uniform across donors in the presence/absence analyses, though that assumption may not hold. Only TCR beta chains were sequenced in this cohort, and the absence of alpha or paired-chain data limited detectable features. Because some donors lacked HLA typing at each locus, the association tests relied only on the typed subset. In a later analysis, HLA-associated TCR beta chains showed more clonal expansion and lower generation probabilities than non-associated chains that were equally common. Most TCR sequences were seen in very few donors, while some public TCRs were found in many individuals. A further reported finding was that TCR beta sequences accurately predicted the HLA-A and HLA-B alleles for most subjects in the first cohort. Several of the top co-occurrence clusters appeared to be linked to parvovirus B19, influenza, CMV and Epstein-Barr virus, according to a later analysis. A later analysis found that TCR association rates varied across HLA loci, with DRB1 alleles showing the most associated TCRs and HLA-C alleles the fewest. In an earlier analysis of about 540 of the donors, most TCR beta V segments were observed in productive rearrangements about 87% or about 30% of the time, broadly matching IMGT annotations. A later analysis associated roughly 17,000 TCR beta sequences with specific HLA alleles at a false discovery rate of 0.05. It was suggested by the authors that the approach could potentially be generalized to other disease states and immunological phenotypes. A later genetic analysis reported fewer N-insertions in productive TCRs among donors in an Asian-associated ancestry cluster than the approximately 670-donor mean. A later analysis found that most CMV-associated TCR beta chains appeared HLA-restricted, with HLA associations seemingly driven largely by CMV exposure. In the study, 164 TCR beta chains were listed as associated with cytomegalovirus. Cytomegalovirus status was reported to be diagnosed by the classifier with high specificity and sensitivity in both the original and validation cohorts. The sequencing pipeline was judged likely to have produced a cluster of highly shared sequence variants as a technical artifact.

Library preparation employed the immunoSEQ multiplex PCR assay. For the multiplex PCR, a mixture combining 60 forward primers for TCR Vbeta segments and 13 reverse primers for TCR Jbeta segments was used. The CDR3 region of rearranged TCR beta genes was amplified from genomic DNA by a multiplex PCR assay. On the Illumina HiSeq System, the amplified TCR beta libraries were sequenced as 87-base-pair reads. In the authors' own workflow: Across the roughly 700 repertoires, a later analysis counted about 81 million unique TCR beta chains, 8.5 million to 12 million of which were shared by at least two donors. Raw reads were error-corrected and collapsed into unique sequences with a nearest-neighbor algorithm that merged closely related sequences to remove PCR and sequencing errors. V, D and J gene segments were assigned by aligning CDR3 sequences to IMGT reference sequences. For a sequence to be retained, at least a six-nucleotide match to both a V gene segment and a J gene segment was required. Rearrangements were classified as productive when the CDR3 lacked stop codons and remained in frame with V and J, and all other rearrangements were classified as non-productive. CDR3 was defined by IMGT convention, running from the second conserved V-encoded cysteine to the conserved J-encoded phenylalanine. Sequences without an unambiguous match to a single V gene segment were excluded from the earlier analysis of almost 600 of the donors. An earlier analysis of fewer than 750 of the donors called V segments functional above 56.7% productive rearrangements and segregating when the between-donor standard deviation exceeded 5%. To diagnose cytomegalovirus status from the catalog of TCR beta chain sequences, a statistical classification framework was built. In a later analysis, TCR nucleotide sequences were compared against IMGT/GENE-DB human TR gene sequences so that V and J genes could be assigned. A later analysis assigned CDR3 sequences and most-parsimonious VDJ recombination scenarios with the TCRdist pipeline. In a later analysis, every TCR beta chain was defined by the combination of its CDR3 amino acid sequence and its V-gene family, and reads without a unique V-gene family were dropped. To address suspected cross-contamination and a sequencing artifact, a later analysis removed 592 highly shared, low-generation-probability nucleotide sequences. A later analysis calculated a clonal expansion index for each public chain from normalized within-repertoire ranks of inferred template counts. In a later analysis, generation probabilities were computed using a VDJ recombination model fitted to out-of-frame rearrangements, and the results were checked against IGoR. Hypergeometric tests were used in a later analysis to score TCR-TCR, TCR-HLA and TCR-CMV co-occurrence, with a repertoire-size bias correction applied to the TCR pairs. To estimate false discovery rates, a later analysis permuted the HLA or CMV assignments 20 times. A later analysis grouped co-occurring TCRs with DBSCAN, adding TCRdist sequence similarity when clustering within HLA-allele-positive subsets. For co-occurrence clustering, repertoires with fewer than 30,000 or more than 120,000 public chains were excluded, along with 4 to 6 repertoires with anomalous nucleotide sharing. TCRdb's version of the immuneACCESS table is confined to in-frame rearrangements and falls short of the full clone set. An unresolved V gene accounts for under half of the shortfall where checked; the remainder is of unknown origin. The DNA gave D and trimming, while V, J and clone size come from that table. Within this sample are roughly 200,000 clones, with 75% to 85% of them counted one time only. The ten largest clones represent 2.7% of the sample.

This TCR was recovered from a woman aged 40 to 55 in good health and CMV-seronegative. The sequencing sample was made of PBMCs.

The nucleotide sequence reads TGTGCTAGTGGTTTATGGCAAAACAACCTCTACACCTTC. Translation gives CASGLWQNNLYTF. Recombination joined TRBV12-5 with TRBJ1-2, with an unclear D gene assignment. The trim is 3 bases for V and 10 bases for J, with a gap of 15 bases between the germline ends. The germline V gene yields LGHNT for CDR1 and FRNRAP for CDR2. The CDR3 starts with the cysteine, ends with the phenylalanine, and has 13 residues. Only the CDR3 portion is preserved as DNA: 39 bases, with reading frame beginning at the first base.